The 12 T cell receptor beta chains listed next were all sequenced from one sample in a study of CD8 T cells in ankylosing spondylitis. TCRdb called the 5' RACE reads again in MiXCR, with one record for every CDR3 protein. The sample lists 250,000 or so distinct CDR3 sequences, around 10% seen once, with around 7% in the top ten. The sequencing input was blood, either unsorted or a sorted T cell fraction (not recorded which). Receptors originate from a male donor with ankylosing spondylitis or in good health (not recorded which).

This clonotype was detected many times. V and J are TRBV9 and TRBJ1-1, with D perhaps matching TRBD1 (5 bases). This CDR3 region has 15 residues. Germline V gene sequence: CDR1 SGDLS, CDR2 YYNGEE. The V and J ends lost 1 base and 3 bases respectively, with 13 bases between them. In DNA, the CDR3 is TGTGCCAGCAGCGTAAAAGTTGGCAGGGACACTGAAGCTTTCTTT. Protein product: CASSVKVGRDTEAFF. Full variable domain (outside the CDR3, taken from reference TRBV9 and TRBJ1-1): DSGVTQTPKHLITATGQRVTLRCSPRSGDLSVYWYQQSLDQGLQFLIQYYNGEERAKGNILERFSAQQFPDLHSELNLSSLELGDSALYFCASSVKVGRDTEAFFGQGTRLTVV.

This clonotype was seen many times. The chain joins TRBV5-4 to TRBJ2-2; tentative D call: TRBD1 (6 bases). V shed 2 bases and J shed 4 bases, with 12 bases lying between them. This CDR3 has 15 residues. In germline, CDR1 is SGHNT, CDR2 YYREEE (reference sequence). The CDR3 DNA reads TGTGCCAGCAGCTTACCGGGACATCCCACCGGGGAGCTGTTTTTT. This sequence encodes CASSLPGHPTGELFF.

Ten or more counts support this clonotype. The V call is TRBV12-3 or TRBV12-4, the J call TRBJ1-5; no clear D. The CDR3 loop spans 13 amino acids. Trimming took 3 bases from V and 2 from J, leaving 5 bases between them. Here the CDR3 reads CASSLVRNQPQHF. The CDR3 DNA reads TGTGCCAGCAGTTTGGTCCGCAATCAGCCCCAGCATTTT.

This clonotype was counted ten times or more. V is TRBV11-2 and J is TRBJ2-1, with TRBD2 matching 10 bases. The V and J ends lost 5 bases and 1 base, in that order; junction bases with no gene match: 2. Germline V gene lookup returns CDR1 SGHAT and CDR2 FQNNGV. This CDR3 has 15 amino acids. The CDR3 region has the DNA TGTGCCAGCAGCGTGACTAGCGGGTCCTACAATGAGCAGTTCTTC. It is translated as CASSVTSGSYNEQFF.

The CDR3 coding sequence is TGTGCCAGCAGCCCAGAGGCGGCGGTATACAATGAGCAGTTCTTC. It specifies CASSPEAAVYNEQFF. The chain has TRBV11-2 and TRBJ2-1; D uncertain. Germline V CDR1 and CDR2: SGHAT, FQNNGV. This CDR3 has 15 amino acids. V lost 5 bases, J lost 4 bases, and 15 bases lay in between. The full variable domain, completed using reference TRBV11-2 and TRBJ2-1, is EAGVAQSPRYKIIEKRQSVAFWCNPISGHATLYWYQQILGQGPKLLIQFQNNGVVDDSQLPKDRFSAERLKGVDSTLKIQPAKLEDSAVYLCASSPEAAVYNEQFFGPGTRLTVL.

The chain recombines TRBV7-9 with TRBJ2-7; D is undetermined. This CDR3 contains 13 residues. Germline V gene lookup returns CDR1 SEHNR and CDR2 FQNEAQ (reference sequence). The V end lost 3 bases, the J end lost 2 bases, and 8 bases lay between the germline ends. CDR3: CASSFDTTYEQYF. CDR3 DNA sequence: TGTGCCAGCAGCTTCGACACCACCTACGAGCAGTACTTC.

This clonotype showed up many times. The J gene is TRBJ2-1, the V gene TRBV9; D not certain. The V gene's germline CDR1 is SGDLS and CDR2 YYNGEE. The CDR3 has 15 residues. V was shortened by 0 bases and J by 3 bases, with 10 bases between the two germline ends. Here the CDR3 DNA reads TGTGCCAGCAGCGTAGGGGCCCCTTACTACAATGAGCAGTTCTTC. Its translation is CASSVGAPYYNEQFF.

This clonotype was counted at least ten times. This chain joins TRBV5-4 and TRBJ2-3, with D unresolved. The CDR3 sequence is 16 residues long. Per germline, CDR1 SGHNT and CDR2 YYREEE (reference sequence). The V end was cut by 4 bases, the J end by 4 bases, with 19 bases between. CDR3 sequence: CASSLGPEPPPDTQYF. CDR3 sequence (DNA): TGTGCCAGCAGCCTGGGCCCTGAGCCCCCTCCAGATACGCAGTATTTT.

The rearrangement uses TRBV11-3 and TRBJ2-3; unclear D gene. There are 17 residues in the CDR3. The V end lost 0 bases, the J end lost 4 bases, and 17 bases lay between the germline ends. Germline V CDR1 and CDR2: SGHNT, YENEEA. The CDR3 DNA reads TGTGCCAGCAGCTTAGAGGGCAGAACTATAGGAGCAGATACGCAGTATTTT. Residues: CASSLEGRTIGADTQYF.

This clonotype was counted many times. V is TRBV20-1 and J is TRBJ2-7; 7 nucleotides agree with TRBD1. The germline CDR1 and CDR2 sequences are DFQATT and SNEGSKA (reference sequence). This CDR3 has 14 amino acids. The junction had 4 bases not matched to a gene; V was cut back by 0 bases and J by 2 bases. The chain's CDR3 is CSAREPGQTYEQYF. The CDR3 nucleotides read TGCAGTGCTAGAGAACCGGGACAGACCTACGAGCAGTACTTC.

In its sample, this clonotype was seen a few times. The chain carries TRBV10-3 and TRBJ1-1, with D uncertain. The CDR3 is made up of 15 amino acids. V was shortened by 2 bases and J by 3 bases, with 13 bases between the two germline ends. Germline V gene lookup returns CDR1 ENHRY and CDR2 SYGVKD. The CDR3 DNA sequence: TGTGCCATCAGTGAGCGCGTCCGGGAGTACACTGAAGCTTTCTTT. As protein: CAISERVREYTEAFF.

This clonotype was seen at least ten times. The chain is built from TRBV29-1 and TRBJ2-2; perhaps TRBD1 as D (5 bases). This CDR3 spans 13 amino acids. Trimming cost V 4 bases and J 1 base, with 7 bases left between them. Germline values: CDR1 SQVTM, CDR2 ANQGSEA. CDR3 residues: CSVVGQNTGELFF. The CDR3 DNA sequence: TGCAGCGTTGTAGGACAGAACACCGGGGAGCTGTTTTTT.